This TCR beta chain was found in a study of control samples from healthy donors and cancer patients (dated by TCRdb to 2020 to 2022). The cysteine opens and the phenylalanine closes a CDR3 of 17 amino acids. Only CDR3 DNA remains: 51 bases, in frame from the first base. Germline trimming amounts to 4 bases on V and 7 bases on J, with 14 as the count of junction bases outside the gene matches. In the germline V gene (reference sequence), CDR1 corresponds to LNHDA and CDR2 to SQIVND. Library generation was performed with the immunoSEQ multiplex PCR assay. TCRdb retrieved this table from immuneACCESS and kept in-frame rearrangements only. Not all clones are present; in checked studies, unresolved V genes account for under half, and no reason is known for the remainder. Present in this sample are about 120,000 clones, about 90% of which were seen just once. Around 2% of the sample lies in the top ten.

As to this clone: Which antigen it targets is not known. No much larger clone exists at a distance of one base, and base qualities are not known.

The TCR sequence derives from a man between 18 and 35 years old in good health. The chain employs TRBV19 and TRBJ2-4; a stretch of 9 junction bases matches TRBD1. Material: blood. The DNA sequence reads TGTGCCAGTAGTAGAACCCCGGGACAGGGCTCCGGGAACATTCAGTACTTC. Its product reads: CASSRTPGQGSGNIQYF.